This TCR beta chain stems from a study of CD8+ T cells in alopecia areata. Study-level findings and limits: Scalp clonality decreased significantly with tofacitinib, and so did expanded CD8+ clones among the top 100. Higher clonality was seen in lesional scalp than in normal scalp, especially in alopecia totalis/universalis. It was less clear whether patients shared TCRs than it was in mice, possibly because of HLA.

RNA was isolated and reverse transcribed to cDNA, the sequencing template. Produced via immunoSEQ multiplex PCR; TCRdb's table is partial and in-frame only. The table includes about 200,000 clones, 64% detected once. Treatment defined: oral pan-JAK inhibitor, 5-10 mg twice daily. Points on this clone: The antigen is not known.

CDR1 is LGHNA, CDR2 YNFKEQ, per germline. The germline V and J ends were trimmed by 2 bases and 1 base, with 8 bases remaining between them. CDR3 size: 15 residues. Sequencing was performed on CD4+ T cells sorted from blood, taken at week 4, from a patient treated with tofacitinib. The clonotype comes from a human donor with alopecia areata. V is TRBV4-2 and J is TRBJ1-4, with D uncertain. CDR3: CASSQFKGTNEKLFF. As DNA, the CDR3 is TGTGCCAGCAGCCAATTTAAAGGAACTAATGAAAAACTGTTTTTT.